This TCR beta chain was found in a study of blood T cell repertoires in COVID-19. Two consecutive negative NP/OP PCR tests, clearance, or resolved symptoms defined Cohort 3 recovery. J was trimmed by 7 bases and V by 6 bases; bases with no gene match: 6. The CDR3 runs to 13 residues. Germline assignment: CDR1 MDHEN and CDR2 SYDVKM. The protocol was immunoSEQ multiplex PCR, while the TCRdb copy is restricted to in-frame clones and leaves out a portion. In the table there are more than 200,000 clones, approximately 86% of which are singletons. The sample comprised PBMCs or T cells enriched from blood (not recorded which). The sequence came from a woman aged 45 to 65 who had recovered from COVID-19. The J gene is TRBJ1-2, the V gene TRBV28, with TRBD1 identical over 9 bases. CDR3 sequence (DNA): TGTGCCAGCAGCGGGGGACAGGGAAGTGGCTACACCTTC. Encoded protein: CASSGGQGSGYTF.